This entry is about one TCR beta chain. The sample is drawn from a study of blood T cell repertoires in COVID-19. Study as a whole: Both acute and convalescent COVID-19 samples were obtained from the United States, Italy and Spain. The analysed material was cDNA or gDNA that came from T cells, B-cell-depleted T cells, or PBMCs.

Germline loops: CDR1 SNHLY, CDR2 FYNNEI. V gave up 6 bases and J gave up 5 bases; unmatched junction bases: 5. This CDR3 has 14 residues. Original analysis: Cell counts per sample came from amplifying reference gene primers. Produced via immunoSEQ multiplex PCR; TCRdb's table is partial and in-frame only. The V and J calls and clone size come from that table; D and trimming were worked out from the DNA. Of 120,000 to 150,000 clones in the sample, more than 70% are singletons; the top ten hold about 10%. J is TRBJ2-2 and V is TRBV2, with TRBD2 matching 8 bases. Specimen: peripheral blood. This TCR derives from a man aged 50-59 years with active or convalescent COVID-19. The CDR3 loop is CASRKRERTGELFF. Written as DNA, the CDR3 is TGTGCCAGCAGGAAGCGGGAGAGGACCGGGGAGCTGTTTTTT.